This is a list of T cell receptor beta chains from one sample in a study of cytomegalovirus exposure and HLA in healthy donors. Clones were read by immunoSEQ multiplex PCR, and TCRdb kept only the in-frame ones, dropping some. The table records just over 150,000 clones, 75% to 80% of them present only once. Specimen: PBMCs. These receptors originate from a woman aged 45-65 years in good health and CMV-seropositive. The CDR3 runs from the conserved cysteine through the conserved F or W. Each record gives: D gene, J gene, V gene, clone size, CDR3 DNA, CDR3 protein. The D gene is left open where the match is weak. Only some rows state a clone size, as once, few, many or a class for expanded clones.

D: .; J: TRBJ1-1; V: TRBV30; size: once; DNA: TGTGCCTGGACACGGGAGAACACTGAAGCTTTCTTT; CDR3: CAWTRENTEAFF
D: TRBD2; J: TRBJ2-5; V: TRBV6-1; size: few; DNA: TGTGCCAGCAGGGGACTAGCGGTCCAAGAGACCCAGTACTTC; CDR3: CASRGLAVQETQYF
D: .; J: TRBJ2-7; V: TRBV21-1; size: .; DNA: TGTGCCAGCAGTACACTAGCGGCAGTCTCCTACGAGCAGTACTTC; CDR3: CASSTLAAVSYEQYF
D: .; J: TRBJ2-7; V: TRBV28; size: .; DNA: TGTGCCAGCAGTGTGACTGTCGTTCACGAGCAGTACTTC; CDR3: CASSVTVVHEQYF
D: TRBD2; J: TRBJ2-3; V: TRBV29-1; size: few; DNA: TGCAGCGTTGAAGGCGGGAGGGGGGCAGATACGCAGTATTTT; CDR3: CSVEGGRGADTQYF
D: .; J: TRBJ1-1; V: TRBV5-5; size: few; DNA: TGTGCCAGCAGCTTGATCCGGGTCTTCAACACTGAAGCTTTCTTT; CDR3: CASSLIRVFNTEAFF
D: .; J: TRBJ1-1; V: TRBV10-2; size: .; DNA: TGCGCAACAGTGGGGGGACCGCTCTTGAACACTGAAGCTTTCTTT; CDR3: CATVGGPLLNTEAFF
D: TRBD2; J: TRBJ2-1; V: TRBV13; size: .; DNA: TGTGCCAGCAGCTTAGGAAGTAGCGGGAGGAACGCCTACAATGAGCAGTTCTTC; CDR3: CASSLGSSGRNAYNEQFF
D: TRBD1; J: TRBJ1-4; V: TRBV29-1; size: .; DNA: TGCAGCGTTGAGACACAGACAGGGGAAAAACTGTTTTTT; CDR3: CSVETQTGEKLFF
D: .; J: TRBJ2-6; V: TRBV29-1; size: .; DNA: TGCAGCGTTGAAGAAGGCGGGGGCGCACCCGGGGCCAACGTCCTGACTTTC; CDR3: CSVEEGGGAPGANVLTF
D: .; J: TRBJ2-2; V: TRBV28; size: .; DNA: TGTGCCAGCAGTTCCACAGGGGAGGCGAACACCGGGGAGCTGTTTTTT; CDR3: CASSSTGEANTGELFF
D: .; J: TRBJ2-1; V: TRBV5-6; size: .; DNA: TGTGCCAGCAGCTTGCGGGCAGGGGTCAATGAGCAGTTCTTC; CDR3: CASSLRAGVNEQFF
D: .; J: TRBJ2-7; V: TRBV5-6; size: .; DNA: TGTGCCAGCAGCCTACTAAGGTCGGTCTACGAGCAGTACTTC; CDR3: CASSLLRSVYEQYF
D: .; J: TRBJ2-5; V: TRBV30; size: .; DNA: TGTGCCTGGAGCGCCGGGGAGACCCAGTACTTC; CDR3: CAWSAGETQYF
D: .; J: TRBJ1-5; V: TRBV27; size: .; DNA: TGTGCCAGCAGCCCGCAGGGTTCCCACCAGCCCCAGCATTTT; CDR3: CASSPQGSHQPQHF
D: .; J: TRBJ1-1; V: TRBV28; size: .; DNA: TGTGCCAGCAGTTTATGGGGGGGGCAGAACACTGAAGCTTTCTTT; CDR3: CASSLWGGQNTEAFF
D: TRBD1; J: TRBJ2-2; V: TRBV18; size: many; DNA: TGTGCCAGCTCACAACAGGGGACGAAAAACACCGGGGAGCTGTTTTTT; CDR3: CASSQQGTKNTGELFF
D: TRBD1; J: TRBJ1-2; V: TRBV29-1; size: .; DNA: TGCAGCGTGGACGGACAGGGTCTTAATGGCTACACCTTC; CDR3: CSVDGQGLNGYTF
D: TRBD1; J: TRBJ2-3; V: TRBV30; size: .; DNA: TGTGCCTGGAGTGCTGGACAGGGAGGCATAGATACGCAGTATTTT; CDR3: CAWSAGQGGIDTQYF
D: .; J: TRBJ2-2; V: TRBV6-1; size: .; DNA: TGTGCCAGCAGTGAAGCGCGACTAGTATTTACCGGGGAGCTGTTTTTT; CDR3: CASSEARLVFTGELFF
D: TRBD1; J: TRBJ1-1; V: TRBV19; size: .; DNA: TGTGCCAGTAGCGCGGGACAGGGAATATTGTCTTACACTGAAGCTTTCTTT; CDR3: CASSAGQGILSYTEAFF
D: .; J: TRBJ2-1; V: TRBV7-9; size: .; DNA: TGTGCCAGCAGCTCCGTTGGCAGGGTTTACAATGAGCAGTTCTTC; CDR3: CASSSVGRVYNEQFF
D: .; J: TRBJ2-5; V: TRBV20-1; size: .; DNA: TGCAGTGCTAGATTACAAGAGACCCAGTACTTC; CDR3: CSARLQETQYF
D: .; J: TRBJ2-2; V: TRBV7-3; size: .; DNA: TGTGCCAGCAGTCAAAGAGGGGGAGACACCGGGGAGCTGTTTTTT; CDR3: CASSQRGGDTGELFF